The entry below describes one T cell receptor (beta chain). Its antigen is unidentified. The data originate from a study of blood T cells in healthy people across ages. The authors ran a second PCR of about 6 to 11 cycles using a sample-barcoded 5' primer and a J-beta primer mix. Samples each returned at least 2.5 million CDR3-containing paired-end reads. MiXCR, applied by TCRdb to the 5' RACE reads, yields one record per CDR3 protein. The sample holds 1.8 million or so distinct CDR3 sequences; about two fifths are singletons and the top ten take roughly 23%. Total RNA was isolated from each sample in quantities of at least 5.5 micrograms. Study findings and constraints: PBMCs were not sorted, which prevented a conclusive comparison of naive versus antigen-experienced cells. Significant beta diversity loss was already apparent by age about 42, declining roughly linearly.

With 6 bases removed from V and 0 bases from J, the gap between germline ends came to 13 bases. The CDR3 covers 15 residues. The sequence was collected from a human donor in good health. The V gene is TRBV12-3 or TRBV12-4, the J gene TRBJ2-3; D ambiguous. The sample consisted of blood. This CDR3 reads CASSLTLHSTDTQYF. The CDR3 DNA follows: TGTGCCAGCAGCTTGACATTACATAGCACAGATACGCAGTATTTT.